The rows below give T cell receptor beta chains drawn from one sample of a study of T cells in Graves' hyperthyroidism and ophthalmopathy. MiXCR was run by TCRdb on the multiplex PCR reads, yielding one entry per CDR3 protein. The sample has 550,000 to 600,000 distinct CDR3 sequences, 40% to 55% seen once. The specimen sequenced was peripheral blood or thyroid tissue (not recorded which). The receptors come from an adult woman with Graves' disease, either hyperthyroidism or ophthalmopathy (not recorded which). The CDR3 runs from the conserved cysteine through the conserved F or W. A D gene is named only where the DNA matches it firmly. Clone size, where shown, is once, few, many, or a class for clones that have expanded.

v_gene	d_gene	abundance	j_gene	CDR3aa	CDR3nt
TRBV7-3	.	.	TRBJ1-2	CASSLGNGPVYGYTF	TGTGCCAGCAGCTTAGGGAATGGACCCGTCTATGGCTACACCTTC
TRBV7-2	.	.	TRBJ1-2	CASSLGPTDYGYTF	TGTGCCAGCAGCTTAGGCCCCACGGACTATGGCTACACCTTC
TRBV15	.	few	TRBJ1-4	CATSRGGEREKLFF	TGTGCCACCAGCAGAGGAGGCGAGCGGGAAAAACTGTTTTTT
TRBV7-3	.	.	TRBJ1-2	CASSFTQGGYTF	TGTGCCAGCAGCTTCACACAGGGCGGCTACACCTTC
TRBV7-9	.	.	TRBJ1-2	CASSLGPLNYGYTF	TGTGCCAGCAGCTTAGGACCCCTAAACTATGGCTACACCTTC
TRBV20-1	.	many	TRBJ1-6	CSARVGEGSPNSYNSPLHF	TGCAGTGCTAGAGTTGGTGAGGGTTCACCAAACTCCTATAATTCACCCCTCCACTTT
TRBV10-3	.	few	TRBJ1-5	CAISDTGNQPQHF	TGTGCCATCAGTGACACAGGGAATCAGCCCCAGCATTTT
TRBV9	.	.	TRBJ2-2	CASSRGGNPKNTGELFF	TGTGCCAGCAGCAGGGGGGGGAACCCAAAAAACACCGGGGAGCTGTTTTTT
TRBV15	.	once	TRBJ1-2	CATSRDRGGLSNTF	TGTGCCACCAGCAGAGACCGAGGGGGGCTCTCTAACACCTTC
TRBV20-1	.	.	TRBJ2-6	CSAGDGGIYSGANVLTF	TGCAGTGCTGGGGACGGGGGCATCTACTCTGGGGCCAACGTCCTGACTTTC
TRBV19	.	many	TRBJ2-6	CASSIRGYSGANVLTF	TGTGCCAGTAGTATCCGGGGGTACTCTGGGGCCAACGTCCTGACTTTC
TRBV19	.	.	TRBJ2-5	CASSMVLGVIGETQYF	TGTGCCAGTAGTATGGTATTGGGGGTCATAGGTGAGACCCAGTACTTC
TRBV7-2	TRBD1	.	TRBJ1-2	CAIRGGFNGGYTF	TGTGCCATCAGGGGGGGCTTCAACGGAGGCTACACCTTC
TRBV10-3	.	.	TRBJ2-5	CAISEDGWETQYF	TGTGCCATCAGTGAGGACGGGTGGGAGACCCAGTACTTC
TRBV5-5	.	.	TRBJ1-1	CAIRSSYQNTEAFF	TGTGCCATCAGGTCCTCCTACCAGAACACTGAAGCTTTCTTT
TRBV5-1	.	.	TRBJ2-6	CASSLVPVGDSGANVLTF	TGCGCCAGCAGCTTGGTACCCGTGGGGGACTCTGGGGCCAACGTCCTGACTTTC
TRBV7-2	.	.	TRBJ2-5	CASNPDSVNYEGVETQYF	TGTGCCAGCAACCCCGACAGCGTAAACTATGAGGGAGTGGAGACCCAGTACTTC
TRBV5-1	.	.	TRBJ2-7	CASSLEGLRAYEQYF	TGCGCCAGCAGCTTGGAGGGGCTTCGGGCCTACGAGCAGTACTTC
TRBV9	TRBD2	once	TRBJ2-5	CASSVGGAGGMETQYF	TGTGCCAGCAGCGTAGGGGGAGCGGGAGGCATGGAGACCCAGTACTTC
TRBV27	TRBD1	few	TRBJ2-2	CASTRRTGPTGELFF	TGTGCCAGCACCCGTAGGACAGGGCCGACCGGGGAGCTGTTTTTT
TRBV27	.	many	TRBJ2-6	CASSLSSGANVLTF	TGCGCCAGCAGCTTAAGCTCTGGGGCCAACGTCCTGACTTTC
TRBV29-1	TRBD1	.	TRBJ1-1	CSFGQGNTEAFF	TGCAGCTTCGGACAGGGGAACACTGAAGCTTTCTTT
TRBV14	.	.	TRBJ2-7	CASSQGWNEQYF	TGTGCCAGCAGCCAAGGTTGGAACGAGCAGTACTTC
TRBV2	.	many	TRBJ2-5	CASRGSNQETQYF	TGTGCCAGCAGGGGCAGTAACCAAGAGACCCAGTACTTC
TRBV4-2	TRBD1	many	TRBJ1-1	CASSRDRGSSDTEAFF	TGTGCCAGCAGCCGGGACAGGGGTTCCTCGGACACTGAAGCTTTCTTT
TRBV4-1	.	many	TRBJ1-6	CASSPLDMGFGGHSPLHF	TGCGCCAGCAGCCCCTTGGATATGGGGTTCGGCGGGCATTCACCCCTCCACTTT
TRBV11-2	TRBD1	many	TRBJ1-2	CASSFRDRVRFYTF	TGTGCCAGCAGCTTTAGGGACAGGGTGCGTTTTTACACCTTC
TRBV19	.	.	TRBJ2-2	CASSFRHVNTGELFF	TGTGCCAGTAGTTTTCGACACGTGAACACCGGGGAGCTGTTTTTT
TRBV12-3/TRBV12-4	.	many	TRBJ2-7	CASSFSSGYEQYF	TGTGCCAGCAGTTTCTCGTCAGGGTACGAGCAGTACTTC
TRBV3-1	.	.	TRBJ2-2	CASSQVGSGTGELFF	TGTGCCAGCAGCCAAGTCGGGAGCGGGACCGGGGAGCTGTTTTTT
TRBV7-9	TRBD2	few	TRBJ2-3	CASSTLTSGITSDTQYF	TGTGCCAGCAGCACATTGACTAGCGGGATCACGTCAGATACGCAGTATTTT
TRBV24-1	TRBD1	.	TRBJ2-1	CASSDPGQIYNEQFF	TGTGCCTCCAGTGACCCGGGACAGATCTACAATGAGCAGTTCTTC
TRBV9	.	many	TRBJ1-2	CASSGPSRESRGGYTF	TGTGCCAGCAGCGGCCCCTCTCGGGAGTCCCGCGGTGGCTACACCTTC
TRBV20-1	.	many	TRBJ1-1	CSARDGQGYTEAFF	TGCAGTGCTAGAGATGGCCAGGGATACACTGAAGCTTTCTTT
TRBV28	TRBD1	many	TRBJ1-5	CASSFRTGGLQPQHF	TGTGCCAGCAGTTTCAGGACAGGGGGACTTCAGCCCCAGCATTTT
TRBV5-1	TRBD1	many	TRBJ1-2	CASSPGGTGVSYGYTF	TGCGCCAGCAGCCCGGGAGGGACAGGGGTCAGCTATGGCTACACCTTC
TRBV9	.	.	TRBJ2-7	CASSVRGNLYEQYF	TGTGCCAGCAGCGTAAGAGGGAACCTCTACGAGCAGTACTTC
TRBV7-2	TRBD1	many	TRBJ2-7	CASSLYRGHEQYF	TGTGCCAGCAGCTTGTACAGGGGCCACGAGCAGTACTTC
TRBV20-1	TRBD1	.	TRBJ1-2	CSARPRTGTYGYTF	TGCAGTGCTAGACCCCGGACAGGGACCTATGGCTACACCTTT
TRBV12-3/TRBV12-4	.	.	TRBJ1-5	CASSLIEGQPQHF	TGTGCCAGCAGTTTAATCGAGGGTCAGCCCCAGCATTTT
TRBV5-1	TRBD1	many	TRBJ1-4	CASSLTGDNEKLFF	TGCGCCAGCAGCTTGACAGGGGATAATGAAAAACTGTTTTTT
TRBV12-5	TRBD2	few	TRBJ2-5	CASGSSSGAKGETQYF	TGTGCTAGTGGTTCCTCTAGCGGGGCTAAAGGGGAGACCCAGTACTTC
TRBV3-1	.	many	TRBJ2-2	CASSITDTGELFF	TGTGCCAGCAGCATTACCGACACCGGGGAGCTGTTTTTT
TRBV4-1	.	many	TRBJ1-1	CASSLRSMNTEAFF	TGCGCCAGCAGCCTAAGGAGCATGAACACTGAAGCTTTCTTT
TRBV20-1	TRBD1	.	TRBJ1-5	CSARDFGTGALVWPQHF	TGCAGTGCTAGAGATTTCGGGACAGGGGCCCTCGTTTGGCCCCAGCATTTT
TRBV29-1	.	.	TRBJ2-2	CTDGNTGELFF	TGCACCGACGGAAACACCGGGGAGCTGTTTTTT
TRBV14	.	.	TRBJ1-5	CASSQAGTLGHLTPDGNQPQHF	TGTGCCAGCAGCCAAGCCGGGACATTAGGCCACCTAACCCCAGATGGCAATCAGCCCCAGCATTTT
TRBV7-9	.	many	TRBJ2-7	CATGDGSYEQYF	TGTGCCACGGGAGATGGTTCCTACGAGCAGTACTTC
TRBV20-1	TRBD1	many	TRBJ1-1	CSARQGLGF	TGCAGTGCTCGACAGGGACTGGGCTTT
TRBV12-3/TRBV12-4	.	many	TRBJ2-2	CASSLRPGELFF	TGTGCCAGCAGTTTAAGGCCCGGGGAGCTGTTTTTT
TRBV10-3	TRBD1	.	TRBJ1-2	CAISPGTGNYGYTF	TGTGCCATCAGCCCCGGGACAGGGAACTATGGCTACACCTTC
TRBV9	TRBD1	few	TRBJ1-3	CASSAGTAGNTIYF	TGTGCCAGCAGCGCCGGGACAGCTGGAAACACCATATATTTT
TRBV7-3	TRBD1	many	TRBJ2-7	CASSLVRDRGIYEQYF	TGTGCCAGCAGCTTAGTGCGGGACAGGGGGATCTACGAGCAGTACTTC
TRBV7-8	TRBD2	.	TRBJ2-5	CASSLVLTSGYQETQYF	TGTGCCAGCAGCTTAGTCTTGACTAGCGGATACCAAGAGACCCAGTACTTC